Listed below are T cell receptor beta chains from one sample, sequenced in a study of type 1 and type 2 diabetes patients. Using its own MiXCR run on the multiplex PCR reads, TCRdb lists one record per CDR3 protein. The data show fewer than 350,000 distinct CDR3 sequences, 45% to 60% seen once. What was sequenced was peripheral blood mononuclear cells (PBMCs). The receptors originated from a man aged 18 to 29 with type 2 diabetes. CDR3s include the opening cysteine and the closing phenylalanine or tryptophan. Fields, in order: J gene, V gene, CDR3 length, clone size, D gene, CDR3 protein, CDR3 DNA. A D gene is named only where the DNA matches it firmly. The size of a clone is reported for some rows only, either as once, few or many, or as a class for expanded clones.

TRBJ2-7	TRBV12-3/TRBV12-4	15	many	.	CASSRGRTVTYEQYF	TGTGCCAGCAGTAGAGGGAGGACGGTTACCTACGAGCAGTACTTC
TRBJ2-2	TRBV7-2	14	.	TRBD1	CASSVDRAAGELFF	TGTGCCAGCAGCGTGGACAGGGCGGCCGGGGAGCTGTTTTTT
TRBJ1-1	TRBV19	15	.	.	CASSIDLFFGREAFF	TGTGCCAGTAGTATAGATCTATTTTTCGGCAGAGAAGCTTTCTTT
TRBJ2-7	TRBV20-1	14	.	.	CSANGGASSYEQYF	TGCAGTGCTAATGGGGGGGCCAGCTCCTACGAGCAGTACTTC
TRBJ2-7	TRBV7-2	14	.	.	CASSQDTGTYEQYF	TGTGCCAGCAGCCAAGATACCGGTACCTACGAGCAGTACTTC
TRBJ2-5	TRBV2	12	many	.	CAGLGYQETQYF	TGTGCCGGCTTAGGGTACCAAGAGACCCAGTACTTC
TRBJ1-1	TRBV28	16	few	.	CATTAAGLSVRTEAFF	TGTGCCACCACAGCCGCGGGTTTAAGCGTGCGAACTGAAGCTTTCTTT
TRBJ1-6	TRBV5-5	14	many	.	CASSLDVSNSPLHF	TGTGCCAGCAGCTTGGACGTCTCGAATTCACCCCTCCACTTT
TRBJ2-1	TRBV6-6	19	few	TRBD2	CASSYQSWSGTGISDEQFF	TGTGCCAGCAGTTACCAATCATGGAGCGGGACGGGGATTTCGGATGAGCAGTTCTTC
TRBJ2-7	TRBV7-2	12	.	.	CASTPGQERQYF	TGTGCCAGCACCCCGGGGCAAGAAAGGCAGTACTTC
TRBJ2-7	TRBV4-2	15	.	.	CASSPFSVEPAEQYF	TGTGCCAGCAGCCCGTTCTCGGTGGAGCCAGCCGAGCAGTACTTC
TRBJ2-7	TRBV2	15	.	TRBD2	CASSGAGLMSYEQYF	TGTGCCAGCAGTGGAGCGGGATTAATGTCCTACGAGCAGTACTTC
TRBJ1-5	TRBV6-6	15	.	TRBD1	CASSYRDRLNQPQHF	TGTGCCAGCAGTTACAGGGACAGACTAAATCAGCCCCAGCATTTT
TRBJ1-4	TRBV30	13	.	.	CAWTLKGSEKLFF	TGTGCCTGGACTCTAAAGGGTTCTGAAAAACTGTTTTTT
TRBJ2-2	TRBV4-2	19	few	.	CASSQEEQPQAPLTGELFF	TGTGCCAGCAGCCAAGAAGAGCAGCCCCAAGCCCCGTTGACCGGGGAGCTGTTTTTT
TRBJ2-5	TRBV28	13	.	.	CASRPGGLETQYF	TGTGCCAGCCGCCCCGGGGGTTTAGAGACCCAGTACTTC
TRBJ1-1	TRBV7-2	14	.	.	CASSLGGTLPEAFF	TGTGCCAGCAGCTTAGGCGGGACGTTACCTGAAGCTTTCTTT
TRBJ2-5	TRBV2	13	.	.	CASTPWKAETQYF	TGTGCCAGCACACCTTGGAAGGCCGAGACCCAGTACTTC
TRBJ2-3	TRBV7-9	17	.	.	CAWISMSAGPSTDTQYF	TGTGCCTGGATATCAATGTCGGCGGGACCGAGCACAGATACGCAGTATTTT
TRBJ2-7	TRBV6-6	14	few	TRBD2	CASTLGGELYEQYF	TGTGCCAGCACCTTGGGAGGGGAACTCTACGAGCAGTACTTC
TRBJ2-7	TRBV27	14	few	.	CASSLARESYEQYF	TGTGCCAGCAGTTTGGCTAGGGAGTCCTACGAGCAGTACTTC
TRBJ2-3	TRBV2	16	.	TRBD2	CASSEGAGFLSHAQYF	TGTGCCAGCAGTGAAGGAGCGGGGTTTCTGTCTCATGCGCAGTATTTT
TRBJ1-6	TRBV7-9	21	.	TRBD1	CASSSTGTGGTIYSYNSPLHF	TGTGCCAGCAGCTCAACGGGTACAGGGGGCACCATTTACTCCTATAATTCACCCCTCCACTTT
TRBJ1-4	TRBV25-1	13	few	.	CASSGRQNEKLFF	TGTGCCAGCAGTGGGCGGCAGAATGAAAAACTGTTTTTT
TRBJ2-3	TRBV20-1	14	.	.	CSATSSPMVNTQYF	TGCAGTGCCACCTCTAGTCCGATGGTGAATACGCAGTATTTT
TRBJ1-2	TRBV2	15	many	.	CASSSLMAGEGGYTF	TGTGCCAGCAGTTCCCTGATGGCAGGGGAGGGTGGCTACACCTTC
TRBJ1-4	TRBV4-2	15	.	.	CASSPQPGLIEKLFF	TGTGCCAGCAGCCCTCAACCGGGTTTAATCGAAAAACTGTTTTTT
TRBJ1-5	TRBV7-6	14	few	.	CASSLGDDNQPQHF	TGTGCCAGCAGCTTAGGGGACGACAATCAGCCCCAGCATTTT
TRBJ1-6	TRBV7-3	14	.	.	CASSFGDWGASLHF	TGTGCCAGCAGCTTTGGAGACTGGGGGGCGTCCCTCCACTTT
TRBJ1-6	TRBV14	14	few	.	CASSYGTEIWSLHF	TGTGCCAGCAGCTACGGGACCGAGATTTGGTCCCTCCACTTT